This passage covers 4 T cell receptor beta chains from one sample sequenced in a study of T cells after yellow fever vaccination. TCRdb ran MiXCR on the 5' RACE reads and lists one entry per CDR3 protein. The data show 400,000 or so distinct CDR3 sequences, approximately 18% seen once. The material sequenced was PBMCs, taken before the yellow fever booster vaccination. Source of these receptors: a man aged 18 to 29 who received the YFV17D yellow fever vaccine.

This chain links TRBV20-1 with TRBJ2-3, with TRBD2 matching 9 bases. Germline V gene data show CDR1 as DFQATT and CDR2 as SNEGSKA (reference sequence). CDR3 length equals 13 residues. J lost 3 bases, V lost 3 bases, and 1 base had no gene match. The CDR3 sequence is CSASSGGTDTQYF. The CDR3 DNA reads as TGCAGTGCTAGTAGCGGGGGAACAGATACGCAGTATTTT.

The chain uses TRBV4-1 and TRBJ2-1, with D maybe TRBD2 (5 bases). This CDR3 is 15 amino acids long. Trimming removed 6 bases at V and 1 base at J, with 13 bases between. Germline CDR1 is MGHRA and CDR2 is YSYEKL. CDR3 coding DNA: TGCGCCAGCAGGGGAACCCCGGGGTCCTACAATGAGCAGTTCTTC. It yields the protein CASRGTPGSYNEQFF.

V usage is TRBV12-3 or TRBV12-4 and J usage is TRBJ1-5, with 7 nucleotides matching TRBD1. Trimming took 1 base from V and 3 from J; bases not matched to a gene: 3. CDR3 size: 15 residues. CDR3 loop: CASSLGTGVNQPQHF. CDR3 sequence (DNA): TGTGCCAGCAGTTTAGGGACAGGAGTCAATCAGCCCCAGCATTTT.

The CDR3 DNA sequence: TGCAGTGCCGTGGCTAGTGCAACTAGCACAGATACGCAGTATTTT. As protein: CSAVASATSTDTQYF. The chain links TRBV20-1 to TRBJ2-3; no clear D gene. The germline gives CDR1 DFQATT, CDR2 SNEGSKA (reference sequence). This CDR3 is built from 15 residues. V shed 6 bases and J shed 0 bases, with 16 bases lying between them.